This record concerns one T cell receptor (beta chain) sequence. These data belong to a study of CD8 T cells in Susac syndrome. Germline lookup yields CDR1 SGDLS and CDR2 YYNGEE. The CDR3 sequence is 13 residues long. The V and J ends lost 3 bases and 5 bases respectively, with 11 bases between them. Random-hexamer reverse transcription was applied to about 0.5 to 1 ug RNA. The method of amplification for TCR beta CDR3 was immunoSEQ multiplex PCR, covering 54 Vbeta and 13 Jbeta. TCRdb called the immunoSEQ multiplex PCR reads again in MiXCR, with one record for every CDR3 protein. The sample has roughly 160,000 distinct CDR3 sequences; approximately 96% are singletons.

The chain links TRBV9 to TRBJ2-5; no definite D call. This clonotype originated in a human donor in good health. The sample comprised CD4+ T cells from PBMCs. The CDR3 is CASSGTVFETQYF. The CDR3 DNA sequence: TGTGCCAGCAGCGGCACAGTTTTCGAGACCCAGTACTTC.